Sequencing of this T cell receptor beta chain was carried out in a study of T cell repertoires in cytomegalovirus infection. Study information: It can be stated that public TCR beta signatures indicated CMV infection as well as a matching HLA type. Findings of the study overall: CMV-specific TCR beta clonotypes restricted by HLA-C dominated the ex vivo response. Totalled public TCR beta family frequency picked out people who carried CMV plus the relevant HLA.

TCRdb re-analysed the reads in MiXCR, keeping a single row per CDR3 protein. The data hold about 490,000 distinct CDR3 sequences, with about a quarter observed a single time. The sample holds a few counts of this clonotype. Its antigen is unidentified. The TCR was taken from a human donor in good health (CMV status not recorded). Some clones in this sample may be carry-over from other donors' samples. Sequences were obtained from PBMCs.

The CDR3 DNA reads as TGTGCCAGCAGTCTTGGCCAGGGCTGGTATGGCTACACCTTC. Residues: CASSLGQGWYGYTF. The V call is TRBV6-6, the J call TRBJ1-2, with a possible D match to TRBD1 (5 bases). The CDR3 runs 14 residues. Germline V lookup: CDR1 MNHNY, CDR2 SVGAGI (reference sequence). The V and J ends lost 5 bases and 5 bases respectively, with 15 bases between them.